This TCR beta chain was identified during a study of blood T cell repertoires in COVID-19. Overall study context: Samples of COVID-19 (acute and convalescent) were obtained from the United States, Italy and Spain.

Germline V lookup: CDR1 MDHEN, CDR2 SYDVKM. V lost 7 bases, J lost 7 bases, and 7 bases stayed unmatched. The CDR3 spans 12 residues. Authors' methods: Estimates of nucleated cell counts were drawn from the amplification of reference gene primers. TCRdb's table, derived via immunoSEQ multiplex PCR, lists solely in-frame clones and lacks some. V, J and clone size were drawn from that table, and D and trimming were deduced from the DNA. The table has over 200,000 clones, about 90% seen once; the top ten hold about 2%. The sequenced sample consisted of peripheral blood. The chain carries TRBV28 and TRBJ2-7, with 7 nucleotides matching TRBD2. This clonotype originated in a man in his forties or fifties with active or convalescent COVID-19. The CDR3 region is CASNAGAQEQYF. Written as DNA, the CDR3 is TGTGCCAGCAACGCGGGAGCACAAGAGCAGTACTTC.